The text below deals with one T cell receptor beta chain. This entry comes from a study of blood T cell repertoires in COVID-19. Study-wide context: Collection of acute and convalescent COVID-19 samples took place in the United States, Italy and Spain.

Using immunoSEQ multiplex PCR, the repertoire was profiled, and TCRdb retains in-frame clones only, with some absent. Counted here are 220,000 or so clones, roughly 84% occurring once; the ten biggest clones make up more than 2.5%. This clonotype originated in a young woman who had recovered from COVID-19. The sequenced sample consisted of peripheral blood.

The CDR3 loop is CASSFPPFQGGFSYEQYF. DNA for the CDR3: TGTGCCAGCAGTTTCCCACCGTTTCAGGGAGGTTTTTCCTACGAGCAGTACTTC. The chain combines TRBV28 with TRBJ2-7; D perhaps matches TRBD2 (6 bases). This CDR3 is 18 amino acids long. Per germline, CDR1 MDHEN and CDR2 SYDVKM. V was shortened by 3 bases and J by 1 base, with 22 bases between the two germline ends.